These 8 T cell receptor beta chains originate from one sample sequenced in a study of regulatory T cells in long-lasting Graves disease. The time point denotes: newly diagnosed GD, antithyroid drugs for less than 3 months. Extracted RNA from PBMCs served as the source of the TCR library. Through Arm-PCR of CDR3 regions and iRepertoire HTBI primers, TCR beta libraries were built. TCRdb called the multiplex PCR reads again in MiXCR, with one record for every CDR3 protein. The repertoire has about 470,000 distinct CDR3 sequences, about 16% of them found once; the top ten carry 15% to 20%. These data were also filed under a second study, of T cells in Graves' hyperthyroidism and ophthalmopathy.

The source material was peripheral blood mononuclear cells (PBMCs), sampled at new diagnosis, from a patient treated with antithyroid drugs. All receptors derive from a young woman with Graves disease.

This clonotype was seen more than once but under ten times. The chain uses TRBV5-1 and TRBJ2-5, with D perhaps matching TRBD1 (6 bases). The germline V gene has CDR1 SGHRS and CDR2 YFSETQ. With 5 bases removed from V and 3 bases from J, the gap between germline ends came to 11 bases. This CDR3 comprises 13 residues. The CDR3 bases are TGCGCCAGCAGGAGAAACAGGGAAGAGACCCAGTACTTC. Protein sequence: CASRRNREETQYF. The full variable domain, rest sourced from reference TRBV5-1 and TRBJ2-5, is KAGVTQTPRYLIKTRGQQVTLSCSPISGHRSVSWYQQTPGQGLQFLFEYFSETQRNKGNFPGRFSGRQFSNSRSEMNVSTLELGDSALYLCASRRNREETQYFGPGTRLLVL.

As to this clonotype: A read error is possible here, since a much larger clone lies one base away. The CDR3 DNA is TGTGCCAACAGCAAGGCAGGGACTAGCGCAACAAATGAGCAGTTCTTC. Encoded protein: CANSKAGTSATNEQFF. This chain links TRBV12-3 or TRBV12-4 with TRBJ2-1; 10 positions match TRBD2. Trimming removed 10 bases from V and 7 bases from J; junction bases left unmatched: 16. This CDR3 region has 16 residues.

The table lists this clonotype with many counts. V and J are TRBV24-1 and TRBJ2-7, with 11 bases aligning to TRBD2. V was pared by 12 bases and J by 4 bases, with 7 bases of the junction left unmatched. This CDR3 is built from 13 residues. Per germline, CDR1 KGHDR and CDR2 SFDVKD. The CDR3 is CAVSGTSGYEQYF. CDR3 sequence (DNA): TGTGCCGTCTCCGGGACTAGCGGATACGAGCAGTACTTC.

This clonotype has at least ten counts. The chain combines TRBV20-1 with TRBJ2-5, with 8 bases identical to TRBD2. CDR1 is DFQATT, CDR2 SNEGSKA, per germline (reference sequence). The CDR3 totals 14 residues. J gave up 2 bases and V 6 bases, and 8 bases lay outside the gene matches. The CDR3 loop reads CSAPTSGSQETQYF. Written as DNA, the CDR3 is TGCAGTGCACCCACTAGCGGCTCTCAAGAGACCCAGTACTTC.

This clonotype was counted many times. The V gene is TRBV5-1, the J gene TRBJ2-3, with TRBD2 identical over 8 bases. Trimming at V came to 2 bases and at J to 3 bases, leaving 8 bases not matched to a gene. The V gene's germline CDR1 is SGHRS and CDR2 YFSETQ. This CDR3 is built from 16 residues. The CDR3 DNA reads TGCGCCAGCAGCTTCGGGAGGGAGAGGTCAACAGATACGCAGTATTTT. Its translation is CASSFGRERSTDTQYF.

This chain links TRBV4-1 with TRBJ1-2; tentatively, D is TRBD1 (6 bases). CDR3 length: 16 amino acids. CDR1 is MGHRA and CDR2 is YSYEKL in the germline V gene. Trimming took off 0 bases at V and 4 bases at J, with 15 bases between the two ends. The CDR3 DNA reads as TGCGCCAGCAGCCAAGATCTCGGGGGGCTCCCCTATGGCTACACCTTC. The encoded protein is CASSQDLGGLPYGYTF.

This clonotype was detected many times. This chain joins TRBV6-2 or TRBV6-3 and TRBJ2-3; D is ambiguous. The germline V gene encodes CDR1 MNHEY and CDR2 SVGEGT. The V end was cut by 5 bases, the J end by 8 bases, with 14 bases between. The CDR3 has 13 residues. CDR3 bases: TGTGCCAGCAGTCCTCGGACCCGCGGTACGCAGTATTTT. This gives the protein CASSPRTRGTQYF.

This clonotype was found a few times. V is TRBV6-1 and J is TRBJ2-1, with a weak D call TRBD2 (7 bases). V was trimmed by 5 bases and J by 6 bases, leaving 17 bases between them. This CDR3 region has 15 residues. Germline CDR1 reads MNHNS; CDR2 reads SASEGT. The CDR3 protein is CASSLGGGGSNEQFF. The CDR3 bases are TGTGCCAGCAGTCTAGGAGGGGGGGGTAGCAATGAGCAGTTCTTC.